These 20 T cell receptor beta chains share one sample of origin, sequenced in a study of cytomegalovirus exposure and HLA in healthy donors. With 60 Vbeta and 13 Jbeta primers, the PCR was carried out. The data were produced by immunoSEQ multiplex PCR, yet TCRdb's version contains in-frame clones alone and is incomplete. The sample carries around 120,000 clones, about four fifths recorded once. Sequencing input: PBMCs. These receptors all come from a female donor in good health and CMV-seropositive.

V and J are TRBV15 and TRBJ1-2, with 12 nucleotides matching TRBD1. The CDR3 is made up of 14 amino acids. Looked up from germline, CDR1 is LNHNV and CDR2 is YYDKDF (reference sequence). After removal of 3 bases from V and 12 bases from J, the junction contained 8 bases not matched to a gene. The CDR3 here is CATSRAGTGGPHTF. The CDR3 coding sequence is TGTGCCACCAGCAGGGCCGGGACAGGGGGCCCTCACACCTTC.

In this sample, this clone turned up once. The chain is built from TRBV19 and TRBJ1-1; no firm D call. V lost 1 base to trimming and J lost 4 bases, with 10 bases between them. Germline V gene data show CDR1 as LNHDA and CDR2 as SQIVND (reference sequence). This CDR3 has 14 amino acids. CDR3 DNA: TGTGCCAGTAGTATAGGCGAGAGAACCACTGAAGCTTTCTTT. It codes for CASSIGERTTEAFF.

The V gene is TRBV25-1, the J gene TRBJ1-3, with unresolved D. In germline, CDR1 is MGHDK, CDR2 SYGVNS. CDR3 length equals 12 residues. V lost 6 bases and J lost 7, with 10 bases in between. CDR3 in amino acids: CASRAAANTIYF. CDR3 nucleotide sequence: TGTGCCAGCAGGGCGGCAGCCAACACCATATATTTT.

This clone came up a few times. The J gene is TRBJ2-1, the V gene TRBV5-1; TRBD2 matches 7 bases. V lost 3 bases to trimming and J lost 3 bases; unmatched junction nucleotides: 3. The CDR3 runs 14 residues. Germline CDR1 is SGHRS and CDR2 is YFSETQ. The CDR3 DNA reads TGCGCCAGCAGCTATCCGGGGGGCTACAATGAGCAGTTCTTC. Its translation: CASSYPGGYNEQFF.

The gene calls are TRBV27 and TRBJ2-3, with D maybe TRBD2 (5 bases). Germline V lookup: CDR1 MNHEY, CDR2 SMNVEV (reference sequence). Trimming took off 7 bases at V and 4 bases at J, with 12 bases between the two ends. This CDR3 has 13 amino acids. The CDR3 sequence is CASTLRGSDTQYF. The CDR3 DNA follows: TGTGCCAGCACCCTTCGGGGTTCAGATACGCAGTATTTT.

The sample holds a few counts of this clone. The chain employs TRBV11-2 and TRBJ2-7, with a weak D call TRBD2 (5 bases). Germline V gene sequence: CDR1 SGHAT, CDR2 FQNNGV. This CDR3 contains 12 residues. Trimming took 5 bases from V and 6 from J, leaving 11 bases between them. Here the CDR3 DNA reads TGTGCCAGCAGCCTCGGAGGTCCCGAGCAGTACTTC. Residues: CASSLGGPEQYF.

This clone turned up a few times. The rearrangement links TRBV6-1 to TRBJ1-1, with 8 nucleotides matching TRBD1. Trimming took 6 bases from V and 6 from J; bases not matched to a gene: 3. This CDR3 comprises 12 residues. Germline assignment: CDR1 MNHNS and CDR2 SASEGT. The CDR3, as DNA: TGTGCCAGCAGGCCGACAGGGGCTGAAGCTTTCTTT. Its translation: CASRPTGAEAFF.

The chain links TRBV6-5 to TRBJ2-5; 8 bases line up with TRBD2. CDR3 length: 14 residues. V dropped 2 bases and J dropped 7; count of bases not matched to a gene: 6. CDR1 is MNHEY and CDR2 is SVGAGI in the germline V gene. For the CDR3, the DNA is TGTGCCAGCAGTTACACGCGGGGGGCGGGGACCCAGTACTTC. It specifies CASSYTRGAGTQYF.

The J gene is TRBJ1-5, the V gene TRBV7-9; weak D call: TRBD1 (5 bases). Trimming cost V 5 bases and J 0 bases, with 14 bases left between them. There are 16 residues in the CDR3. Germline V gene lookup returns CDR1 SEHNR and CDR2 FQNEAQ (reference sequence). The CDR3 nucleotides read TGTGCCAGCAGCACAGCGGGCCAGGGTAGCAATCAGCCCCAGCATTTT. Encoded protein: CASSTAGQGSNQPQHF.

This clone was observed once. The CDR3 DNA reads TGTGCCAGCAGCTTAGGCGGGAGCAATGAAAAACTGTTTTTT. It codes for CASSLGGSNEKLFF. The chain is built from TRBV7-2 and TRBJ1-4; D gene ambiguous. V was shortened by 1 base and J by 5 bases, with 8 bases between the two germline ends. Germline V CDR1 and CDR2: SGHTA, FQGNSA. The CDR3 is made up of 14 amino acids.

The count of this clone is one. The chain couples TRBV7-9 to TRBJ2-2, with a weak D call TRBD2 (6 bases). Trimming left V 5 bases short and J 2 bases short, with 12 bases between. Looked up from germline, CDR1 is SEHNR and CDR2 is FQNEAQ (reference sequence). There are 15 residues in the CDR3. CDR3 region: CASSPRDLNTGELFF. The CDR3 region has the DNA TGTGCCAGCAGCCCCCGGGACTTAAACACCGGGGAGCTGTTTTTT. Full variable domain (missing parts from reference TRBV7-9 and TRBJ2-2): DTGVSQNPRHKITKRGQNVTFRCDPISEHNRLYWYRQTLGQGPEFLTYFQNEAQLEKSRLLSDRFSAERPKGSFSTLEIQRTEQGDSAMYLCASSPRDLNTGELFFGEGSRLTVL.

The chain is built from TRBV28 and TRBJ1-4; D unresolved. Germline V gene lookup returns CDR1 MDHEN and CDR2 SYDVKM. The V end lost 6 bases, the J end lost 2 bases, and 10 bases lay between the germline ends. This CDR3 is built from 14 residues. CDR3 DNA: TGTGCCAGCAGGGGCAGTGGGACTAATGAAAAACTGTTTTTT. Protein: CASRGSGTNEKLFF.

CDR3 nucleotides: TGTGCCAGCAGCGACTACAGGGGCTGGAACACTGAAGCTTTCTTT. It specifies CASSDYRGWNTEAFF. V and J are TRBV7-2 and TRBJ1-1; 7 bases align to TRBD1. The CDR3 consists of 15 residues. Germline CDR1 SGHTA, CDR2 FQGNSA. V was pared by 5 bases and J by 1 base, with 7 bases of the junction left unmatched.

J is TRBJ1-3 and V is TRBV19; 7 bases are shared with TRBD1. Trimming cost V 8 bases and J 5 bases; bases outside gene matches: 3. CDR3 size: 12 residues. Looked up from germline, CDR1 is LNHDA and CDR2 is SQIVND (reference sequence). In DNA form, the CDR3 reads TGTGCCAGTTGGGACAGCCGAAACACCATATATTTT. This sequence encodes CASWDSRNTIYF.

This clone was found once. CDR3 sequence reads: CASRRGGNYGKLFF. The CDR3 region has the DNA TGTGCCAGCAGGCGGGGGGGCAACTACGGAAAACTGTTTTTT. This chain links TRBV28 with TRBJ1-4; D perhaps matches TRBD1 (6 bases). Germline values: CDR1 MDHEN, CDR2 SYDVKM. The V gene lost 6 bases and the J gene lost 10 bases, with 18 bases spanning the gap. The CDR3 is 14 residues long.

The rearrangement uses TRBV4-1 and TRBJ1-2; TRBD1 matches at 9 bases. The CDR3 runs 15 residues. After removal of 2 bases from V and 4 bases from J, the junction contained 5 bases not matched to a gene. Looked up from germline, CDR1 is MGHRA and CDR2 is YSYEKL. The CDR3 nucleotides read TGCGCCAGCAGCCAAACGGGACAGGGCATCTATGGCTACACCTTC. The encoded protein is CASSQTGQGIYGYTF.

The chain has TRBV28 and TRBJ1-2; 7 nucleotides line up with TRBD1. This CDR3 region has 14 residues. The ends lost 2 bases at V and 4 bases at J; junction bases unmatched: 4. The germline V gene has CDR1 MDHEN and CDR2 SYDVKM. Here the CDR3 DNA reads TGTGCCAGCAGTTTAGGGACAGAGATCTATGGCTACACCTTC. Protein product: CASSLGTEIYGYTF.

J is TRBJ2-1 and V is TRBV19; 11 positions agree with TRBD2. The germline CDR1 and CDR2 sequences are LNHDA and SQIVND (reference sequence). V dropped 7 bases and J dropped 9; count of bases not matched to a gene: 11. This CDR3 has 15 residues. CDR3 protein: CASTVTSGALSEQFF. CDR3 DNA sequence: TGTGCCAGTACCGTGACTAGCGGGGCCCTTAGTGAGCAGTTCTTC.

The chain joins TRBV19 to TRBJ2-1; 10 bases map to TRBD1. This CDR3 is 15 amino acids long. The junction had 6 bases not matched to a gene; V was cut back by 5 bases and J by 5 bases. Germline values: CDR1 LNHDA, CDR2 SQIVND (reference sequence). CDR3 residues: CASSDRGRINNEQFF. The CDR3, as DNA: TGTGCCAGTAGTGACAGGGGGCGCATCAACAATGAGCAGTTCTTC.

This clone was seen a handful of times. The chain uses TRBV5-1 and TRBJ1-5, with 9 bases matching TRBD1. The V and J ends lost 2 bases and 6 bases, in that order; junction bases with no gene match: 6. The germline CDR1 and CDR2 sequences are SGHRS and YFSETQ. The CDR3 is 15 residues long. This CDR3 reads CASSLGTGWTQPQHF. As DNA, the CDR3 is TGCGCCAGCAGCTTAGGGACAGGGTGGACTCAGCCCCAGCATTTT.